This T cell receptor beta chain was found in a study of CD8 T cells in ankylosing spondylitis. General study findings and limits: Previous work reported some of these motif variants in the synovial fluid and blood of reactive arthritis. Significantly higher representation of disease-linked clones was reported for matched ankylosing spondylitis synovial fluid. A TCR beta motif of about eight highly homologous variants appeared characteristic of ankylosing spondylitis blood.

Regarding this clonotype: Its antigen is undetermined.

Quantitative molecular-barcoded 5'-RACE generated the TCR beta libraries. In TCRdb, the 5' RACE reads were re-called with MiXCR into one record per CDR3 protein. The repertoire consists of more than 250,000 distinct CDR3 sequences, with 8% occurring once and the leading ten covering about 14%. The specimen was blood, either unsorted or a sorted T cell fraction (not recorded which). This TCR derives from a male donor with ankylosing spondylitis.

CDR3 nucleotides: TGTGCCAGCAGCTTAGGCGGCGGGAGGGCTGGGGAGCAGTACTTC. This codes for CASSLGGGRAGEQYF. J is TRBJ2-7 and V is TRBV7-2, with 9 positions matching TRBD2. V was pared by 1 base and J by 7 bases, with 8 bases of the junction left unmatched. The CDR3 extends over 15 amino acids. Germline CDR1 SGHTA, CDR2 FQGNSA.